The 24 T cell receptor beta chains in this list originate from one sample, sequenced in a study of cytomegalovirus exposure and HLA in healthy donors. The PCR made use of 60 Vbeta and 13 Jbeta primers. Method: immunoSEQ multiplex PCR; TCRdb's copy keeps in-frame clones and lacks some. The profile shows 120,000 to 150,000 clones, nearly 80% of them singletons. Sequencing used PBMCs. These receptors were collected from a male donor in good health and CMV-seronegative.

This chain uses TRBV10-3 with TRBJ1-5; weak D call: TRBD1 (5 bases). The CDR3 spans 15 residues. CDR1 and CDR2 from the germline V gene are ENHRY and SYGVKD. Trimming cost V 4 bases and J 4 bases, with 14 bases left between them. The CDR3 DNA follows: TGTGCCATCAGTGGGGCCGACAGTTTTAATCAGCCCCAGCATTTT. This translates into CAISGADSFNQPQHF.

The chain links TRBV7-2 to TRBJ1-4; the D gene is possibly TRBD1 (6 bases). The CDR3 contains 13 residues. Germline CDR1 and CDR2: SGHTA and FQGNSA. Trimming left V 2 bases short and J 13 bases short, with 14 bases between. Here the CDR3 reads CASSLTPQGSLFF. For the CDR3, the DNA is TGTGCCAGCAGCTTAACCCCCCAGGGGTCACTGTTTTTT.

This clone was found a few times. The chain uses TRBV5-4 and TRBJ1-2; D is ambiguous. This CDR3 comprises 14 residues. CDR1 SGHNT and CDR2 YYREEE come from the germline V gene (reference sequence). V gave up 9 bases and J gave up 5 bases, with 20 bases separating them. CDR3 protein: CAMQVANSVYGYTF. Here the CDR3 DNA reads TGTGCCATGCAGGTGGCGAATTCAGTTTATGGCTACACCTTC.

The V gene is TRBV7-2, the J gene TRBJ2-7; TRBD2 might be the D (6 bases). Deletions cut 5 bases from V and 7 bases from J, with 15 bases between. The CDR3 totals 13 residues. From germline, CDR1 is SGHTA and CDR2 FQGNSA. This CDR3 reads CASSPGAGREQYF. The CDR3 DNA is TGTGCCAGCAGCCCTGGGGCGGGGCGGGAGCAGTACTTC.

The rearrangement uses TRBV19 and TRBJ2-2, with unresolved D. Trimming removed 5 bases from V and 7 bases from J, with 14 bases in between. The CDR3 totals 14 residues. Germline CDR1 reads LNHDA; CDR2 reads SQIVND (reference sequence). The CDR3 is CASSPGVGIGELFF. The CDR3 bases are TGTGCCAGTAGTCCCGGAGTAGGCATCGGGGAGCTGTTTTTT.

The rearrangement links TRBV9 to TRBJ2-1; TRBD2 matches 7 bases. The J segment lost 4 bases and the V segment lost 0 bases, leaving 4 bases of the junction unmatched. The CDR3 runs to 15 residues. Per germline, CDR1 SGDLS and CDR2 YYNGEE. The CDR3 DNA follows: TGTGCCAGCAGCGTAGGGGGGGGTAGATACAATGAGCAGTTCTTC. It translates to CASSVGGGRYNEQFF.

Turning to this clone: This same CDR3 is encoded by further DNA sequences in the sample. The chain links TRBV30 to TRBJ1-6; TRBD1 might be the D (6 bases). Between the trimmed V and J ends, which lost 3 bases and 6 bases, there was a span of 12 bases. The CDR3 runs to 14 residues. Germline loops: CDR1 GTSNPN, CDR2 SVGIG (reference sequence). DNA for the CDR3: TGTGCCTGGAGACCACAGGGCCCTAATTCACCCCTCCACTTT. It encodes CAWRPQGPNSPLHF.

The rearrangement links TRBV5-6 to TRBJ2-3; 7 bases line up with TRBD1. Germline loops: CDR1 SGHDT, CDR2 YYEEEE. The CDR3 covers 15 residues. With 2 bases clipped from V and 6 bases from J, the junction kept 9 bases outside the gene matches. This CDR3 reads CASSFLDRAGDTQYF. In DNA form, the CDR3 reads TGTGCCAGCAGCTTCCTCGACAGGGCGGGCGATACGCAGTATTTT.

CDR3 in DNA: TGTGCCAGCAGTTTGGGCAGGGGGATGCGCTACACCTTC. This sequence encodes CASSLGRGMRYTF. The chain combines TRBV28 with TRBJ1-2; 7 bases align to TRBD1. J gave up 9 bases and V 3 bases, and 7 bases lay outside the gene matches. The CDR3 is 13 residues long. Germline-derived CDR1 and CDR2 are MDHEN and SYDVKM.

This clone was recorded a few times. V is TRBV19 and J is TRBJ2-2, with TRBD1 identical over 7 bases. From germline, CDR1 is LNHDA and CDR2 SQIVND (reference sequence). Losses at the gene ends were 5 bases for V and 5 bases for J; bases not matched to a gene: 14. The CDR3 is made up of 17 amino acids. The CDR3 DNA reads TGTGCCAGTAGTCTCGCGACAGGGACGAAGCCTACCGGGGAGCTGTTTTTT. Protein sequence: CASSLATGTKPTGELFF.

The chain carries TRBV10-3 and TRBJ2-1; D call uncertain. The CDR3 loop spans 11 amino acids. The germline V and J ends were trimmed by 5 bases and 7 bases, with 6 bases remaining between them. Germline V CDR1 and CDR2: ENHRY, SYGVKD. CDR3 region: CAISFQNEQFF. For the CDR3, the DNA is TGTGCCATCAGTTTCCAGAATGAGCAGTTCTTC.

V and J are TRBV20-1 and TRBJ1-1; no reliable D call. The V gene's germline CDR1 is DFQATT and CDR2 SNEGSKA (reference sequence). Trimming took off 1 base at V and 5 bases at J, with 5 bases between the two ends. This CDR3 has 11 amino acids. DNA for the CDR3: TGCAGTGCTAGAGGAGGGACTGAAGCTTTCTTT. It translates to CSARGGTEAFF.

V usage is TRBV28 and J usage is TRBJ1-4; 8 nucleotides match TRBD1. The V gene's germline CDR1 is MDHEN and CDR2 SYDVKM. The ends lost 4 bases at V and 8 bases at J; junction bases unmatched: 24. The CDR3 is made up of 20 amino acids. The CDR3 bases are TGTGCCAGCAGTTCATTTACCAGACAGGGGAAGGGCGGTTTTCACGAAAAACTGTTTTTT. This sequence encodes CASSSFTRQGKGGFHEKLFF.

The chain employs TRBV5-1 and TRBJ1-2, with D possibly TRBD1 on 6 matching bases. The germline gives CDR1 SGHRS, CDR2 YFSETQ. CDR3 size: 15 residues. Deletions cut 1 base from V and 4 bases from J, with 14 bases between. For the CDR3, the DNA is TGCGCCAGCAGCTTGAGTTCGGGACAAGCCTATGGCTACACCTTC. This translates into CASSLSSGQAYGYTF. The whole variable domain, filled in from reference TRBV5-1 and TRBJ1-2, reads KAGVTQTPRYLIKTRGQQVTLSCSPISGHRSVSWYQQTPGQGLQFLFEYFSETQRNKGNFPGRFSGRQFSNSRSEMNVSTLELGDSALYLCASSLSSGQAYGYTFGSGTRLTVV.

This clone was counted between two and nine times. CDR3 sequence reads: CASSLAPGTGGLQAEAFF. DNA of the CDR3: TGTGCCAGCAGCTTAGCGCCAGGGACAGGGGGACTACAAGCTGAAGCTTTCTTT. The gene calls are TRBV7-2 and TRBJ1-1, with TRBD1 identical over 11 bases. Germline V gene lookup returns CDR1 SGHTA and CDR2 FQGNSA. CDR3 length: 18 residues. The trim removed 0 bases at V and 6 bases at J, leaving 12 bases unmatched.

The chain is built from TRBV14 and TRBJ2-7; unclear D gene. The V end lost 1 base, the J end lost 6 bases, and 7 bases lay between the germline ends. CDR1 is SGHDN and CDR2 is FVKESK in the germline V gene. This CDR3 region has 12 residues. CDR3 sequence reads: CASSQGKLEQYF. For the CDR3, the DNA is TGTGCCAGCAGCCAAGGCAAACTCGAGCAGTACTTC.

This chain connects TRBV19 to TRBJ1-5, with TRBD1 identical over 7 bases. Germline V gene sequence: CDR1 LNHDA, CDR2 SQIVND (reference sequence). The CDR3 loop spans 15 amino acids. V dropped 6 bases and J dropped 5; count of bases not matched to a gene: 10. CDR3 in DNA: TGTGCCAGTAGCCCTACCAGGGGGGCGGATCAGCCCCAGCATTTT. Residues: CASSPTRGADQPQHF.

This chain joins TRBV5-4 and TRBJ2-1, with D perhaps TRBD2 (5 bases). Germline V gene lookup returns CDR1 SGHNT and CDR2 YYREEE (reference sequence). The CDR3 sequence is 15 residues long. V shed 4 bases and J shed 2 bases, with 13 bases lying between them. This CDR3 is CASSAGGLTYNEQFF. CDR3 bases: TGTGCCAGCAGCGCCGGTGGACTTACCTACAATGAGCAGTTCTTC.

The chain employs TRBV6-6 and TRBJ1-2, with 9 bases fitting TRBD1. This CDR3 is 14 amino acids long. The trim removed 6 bases at V and 14 bases at J, leaving 16 bases unmatched. From germline, CDR1 is MNHNY and CDR2 SVGAGI (reference sequence). CDR3 residues: CASSPRTGAVVNTF. In DNA form, the CDR3 reads TGTGCCAGCAGCCCCCGGACAGGGGCGGTTGTGAATACCTTC.

This sequence joins TRBV28 and TRBJ2-1, with D perhaps matching TRBD2 (5 bases). Germline V gene data show CDR1 as MDHEN and CDR2 as SYDVKM. The CDR3 has 15 residues. V lost 6 bases and J lost 0, with 12 bases in between. The CDR3 DNA reads TGTGCCAGCAGCCGTACTAGAGGCTCCTACAATGAGCAGTTCTTC. It translates to CASSRTRGSYNEQFF.

The V and J genes are TRBV30 and TRBJ1-5; 7 positions match TRBD1. CDR3 length equals 13 residues. The junction had 5 bases not matched to a gene; V was cut back by 4 bases and J by 5 bases. Per the germline V gene, CDR1 is GTSNPN and CDR2 is SVGIG (reference sequence). The CDR3 region is CAWNRGLYQPQHF. CDR3 DNA sequence: TGTGCCTGGAACAGGGGTCTATATCAGCCCCAGCATTTT.

The rearrangement uses TRBV7-2 and TRBJ1-5; TRBD1 is a possible D gene (6 bases). CDR1 is SGHTA and CDR2 is FQGNSA in the germline V gene. Trimming left V 3 bases short and J 4 bases short, with 13 bases between. The CDR3 is 15 amino acids. The CDR3 DNA reads TGTGCCAGCAGCTTCACCACCGGGACAAATCAGCCCCAGCATTTT. Amino acids: CASSFTTGTNQPQHF. The whole variable domain, filled in from reference TRBV7-2 and TRBJ1-5, reads GAGVSQSPSNKVTEKGKDVELRCDPISGHTALYWYRQSLGQGLEFLIYFQGNSAPDKSGLPSDRFSAERTGGSVSTLTIQRTQQEDSAVYLCASSFTTGTNQPQHFGDGTRLSIL.

This clone has only a few counts. The rearrangement uses TRBV2 and TRBJ1-1; D call uncertain. The CDR3 sequence is 13 residues long. Germline V gene sequence: CDR1 SNHLY, CDR2 FYNNEI. Trimming pared 8 bases from V and 4 bases from J, leaving 14 bases between. CDR3 region: CASSYGLSTEAFF. The CDR3 nucleotides are TGTGCCAGCTCTTACGGGTTAAGCACTGAAGCTTTCTTT.

The chain employs TRBV28 and TRBJ1-2; no clear D gene. Trimming removed 6 bases at V and 3 bases at J, with 8 bases between. The CDR3 contains 12 residues. Germline values: CDR1 MDHEN, CDR2 SYDVKM. CDR3 sequence: CASSWEHYGYTF. CDR3 sequence (DNA): TGTGCCAGCAGCTGGGAGCACTATGGCTACACCTTC.